Listed below are T cell receptor beta chains from one sample, sequenced in a study of human T cells and chemical hapten exposure. TCRdb reanalysed the RACE reads using MiXCR and keeps one entry per CDR3 protein. The data contain some 120,000 distinct CDR3 sequences, approximately 9.5% of them singletons. Source material: whole blood. These receptors all stem from a male donor in good health. Some clones in this sample may be carry-over from other donors' samples. Both conserved end residues are part of each CDR3. Each record gives: D gene, J gene, V gene, clone size, CDR3 protein, CDR3 DNA. D genes are given only for firm matches. The listing skips clone size in some rows; elsewhere it reads once, few, many or a size class.

>NA|TRBJ2-1|TRBV27|NA
CASGITRTLKSYNEQFF
TGTGCCAGCGGAATTACAAGAACCCTTAAATCCTACAATGAGCAGTTCTTC
>NA|TRBJ2-7|TRBV5-4|NA
CASGREYSYEQYF
TGTGCCAGCGGAAGGGAGTACTCCTACGAGCAGTACTTC
>TRBD2|TRBJ2-7|TRBV20-1|many
CSARVAGVGAYEQYF
TGCAGTGCTAGAGTAGCGGGAGTAGGTGCCTACGAGCAGTACTTC
>TRBD2|TRBJ2-2|TRBV10-2|few
CATQHIFQTSGRMVGELFF
TGCGCCACCCAACATATTTTTCAGACTAGCGGGAGGATGGTCGGGGAGCTGTTTTTT
>TRBD1|TRBJ2-1|TRBV19|many
CASSRTGQLSYNEQFF
TGTGCCAGTAGCCGAACGGGACAGCTCTCCTACAATGAGCAGTTCTTC
>NA|TRBJ2-5|TRBV19|many
CASSGIGREETQYF
TGTGCCAGTAGTGGGATTGGCCGAGAAGAGACCCAGTACTTC
>NA|TRBJ2-3|TRBV5-1|many
CASSLVGGPTDTQYF
TGCGCCAGCAGCTTGGTCGGGGGGCCCACAGATACGCAGTATTTT
>TRBD2|TRBJ2-1|TRBV7-8|NA
CASSLDGGRFSRVQFF
TGTGCCAGCAGCTTAGACGGCGGGAGGTTTTCCAGGGTACAGTTCTTC
>NA|TRBJ2-6|TRBV12-3/TRBV12-4|few
CASSFGSSGANVLTF
TGTGCCAGCAGTTTTGGGAGCTCTGGGGCCAACGTCCTGACTTTC
>TRBD2|TRBJ2-5|TRBV14|few
CASSQDRTSGIGTETQYF
TGTGCCAGCAGCCAAGATCGAACTAGCGGGATAGGCACCGAGACCCAGTACTTC
>NA|TRBJ2-7|TRBV3-1|NA
CASSQASRWGVYEQYF
TGTGCCAGCAGCCAAGCTAGCAGGTGGGGGGTCTACGAGCAGTACTTC
>NA|TRBJ2-1|TRBV7-9|NA
CASSSADEQFF
TGTGCCAGCAGCTCTGCGGATGAGCAGTTCTTC
>TRBD2|TRBJ2-3|TRBV12-3/TRBV12-4|few
CASSRTSGGLGDTQYF
TGTGCCAGCAGCCGCACTAGCGGGGGCCTCGGGGATACGCAGTATTTT
>TRBD2|TRBJ2-7|TRBV5-6|NA
CASSFRTSGFYEQYF
TGTGCCAGCAGCTTTCGGACTAGCGGTTTCTACGAGCAGTACTTC
>TRBD1|TRBJ2-7|TRBV20-1|few
CSAPGTGGYEQYF
TGCAGTGCTCCCGGGACAGGGGGTTACGAGCAGTACTTC
>NA|TRBJ2-7|TRBV27|NA
CASSLTNVYEQYF
TGTGCCAGCAGTTTAACTAACGTCTACGAGCAGTACTTC
>TRBD2|TRBJ2-7|TRBV20-1|NA
CSVRGTSYEQYF
TGCAGTGTCCGGGGGACTAGCTACGAGCAGTACTTC
>NA|TRBJ2-3|TRBV21-1|few
CASSKDPNPKTGGCCTDTQYF
TGTGCCAGCAGCAAAGACCCGAACCCGAAAACAGGGGGCTGTTGCACAGATACGCAGTATTTT
>TRBD1|TRBJ2-7|TRBV6-1|few
CASSERDRAYEQYF
TGTGCCAGCAGTGAAAGGGACAGGGCCTACGAGCAGTACTTC
>TRBD1|TRBJ2-7|TRBV4-1|many
CASSRRETGYEQYF
TGCGCCAGCAGCCGCCGAGAGACAGGGTACGAGCAGTACTTC
>NA|TRBJ1-1|TRBV7-2|NA
CASSFRTSNYEAFF
TGTGCCAGCAGCTTCCGAACGTCCAACTATGAAGCTTTCTTT
>TRBD1|TRBJ2-5|TRBV29-1|NA
CSVDAGGEWGETQYF
TGCAGCGTTGACGCAGGGGGCGAATGGGGAGAGACCCAGTACTTC
>NA|TRBJ2-2|TRBV7-9|few
CASSSDIYTGELFF
TGTGCCAGCAGCTCGGACATTTACACCGGGGAGCTGTTTTTT
>TRBD2|TRBJ2-7|TRBV12-3/TRBV12-4|many
CASSPGGTYEQYF
TGTGCCAGCAGTCCGGGGGGGACCTACGAGCAGTACTTC
>NA|TRBJ1-1|TRBV5-5|few
CASSLGWAKNTEAFF
TGTGCCAGCAGCTTGGGTTGGGCAAAGAACACTGAAGCTTTCTTT
>NA|TRBJ2-7|TRBV18|few
CASSTQRAREQYF
TGTGCCAGCTCAACCCAACGAGCCCGCGAGCAGTACTTC
>NA|TRBJ1-4|TRBV19|many
CASTNLRGANEKLFF
TGTGCCAGTACCAACCTGAGGGGGGCTAATGAAAAACTGTTTTTT
>TRBD1|TRBJ1-5|TRBV2|NA
CASRGTGINQPQHF
TGTGCCAGCAGGGGGACAGGGATCAATCAGCCCCAGCATTTT
>TRBD2|TRBJ2-3|TRBV11-2|many
CASSLAGGTDTQYF
TGTGCCAGCAGTTTAGCGGGGGGCACAGATACGCAGTATTTT
>TRBD1|TRBJ2-3|TRBV6-2/TRBV6-3|NA
CASSYSTGTGVTDTQYF
TGTGCCAGCAGTTACTCGACCGGGACAGGGGTCACAGATACGCAGTATTTT
>NA|TRBJ2-1|TRBV20-1|NA
CSARDHRKPKQYTYNEQFF
TGCAGTGCTAGAGACCACAGAAAACCTAAGCAATACACCTACAATGAGCAGTTCTTC
>NA|TRBJ1-1|TRBV19|NA
CASRGGNTEAFF
TGTGCCAGTAGAGGAGGGAACACTGAAGCTTTCTTT
>NA|TRBJ2-6|TRBV20-1|few
CSASDFGANVLTF
TGCAGTGCTAGCGATTTTGGGGCCAACGTCCTGACTTTC
>NA|TRBJ1-1|TRBV3-1|many
CASSRRTVTEAFF
TGTGCCAGCAGCCGTAGGACAGTCACTGAAGCTTTCTTT
>TRBD2|TRBJ2-5|TRBV29-1|NA
CSVRLARNQETQYF
TGCAGCGTTCGACTAGCGAGGAACCAAGAGACCCAGTACTTC
>NA|TRBJ1-2|TRBV5-4|NA
CASSFDRSYGYTF
TGTGCCAGCAGCTTTGACAGAAGTTATGGCTACACCTTC
>TRBD1|TRBJ2-7|TRBV7-9|few
CASSEQDRVDYEQYF
TGTGCCAGCAGCGAACAAGACAGGGTAGACTACGAGCAGTACTTC
>NA|TRBJ1-1|TRBV20-1|many
CSAHGRRDEAFF
TGCAGTGCTCACGGACGCCGCGATGAAGCTTTCTTT
>NA|TRBJ1-4|TRBV2|many
CASSERESDEKLFF
TGTGCCAGCAGTGAAAGGGAAAGTGATGAAAAACTGTTTTTT
>NA|TRBJ1-5|TRBV4-2|few
CASSQEDTGSQPQHF
TGTGCCAGCAGCCAAGAAGACACAGGGTCTCAGCCCCAGCATTTT
>TRBD2|TRBJ2-5|TRBV12-3/TRBV12-4|many
CASSLGRDRMTQYF
TGTGCCAGCAGTTTGGGGAGGGACCGGATGACCCAGTACTTC
>NA|TRBJ2-7|TRBV29-1|many
CSVEGGAPYEQYF
TGCAGCGTTGAAGGAGGGGCCCCCTACGAGCAGTACTTC
>TRBD1|TRBJ1-2|TRBV7-6|few
CASSEGQGKGYTF
TGTGCCAGCAGCGAAGGACAGGGAAAAGGCTACACCTTC
>NA|TRBJ1-5|TRBV6-2/TRBV6-3|NA
CASSPGMNQPQHF
TGTGCCAGCAGCCCAGGGATGAATCAGCCCCAGCATTTT
>TRBD2|TRBJ2-1|TRBV7-9|NA
CASSQFSGRSHEQFF
TGTGCCAGCAGTCAATTTAGCGGGAGATCCCATGAGCAGTTCTTC
>NA|TRBJ2-1|TRBV15|NA
CATSRDRGSRAYEQFF
TGTGCCACCAGCAGAGATCGGGGCTCTAGGGCCTATGAGCAGTTCTTC
>NA|TRBJ2-7|TRBV2|few
CASNYREDYEQYF
TGTGCCAGCAATTACAGGGAGGACTACGAGCAGTACTTC